A selection of T cell receptor beta chains follows, all from one sample in a study of CD8+CD57+ T cells in acquired aplastic anemia. Via MiXCR, TCRdb re-called the reads, giving one row per CDR3 protein. The data hold over 150,000 distinct CDR3 sequences, with roughly 48% observed a single time. The material sequenced was sorted CD4+, CD8+, or CD8+CD57+ T cells (not recorded which) from PBMCs. These TCRs come from a human donor in good health. CDR3s include the opening cysteine and the closing phenylalanine or tryptophan. Fields, in order: D gene, clone size, J gene, V gene, CDR3 DNA, CDR3 protein. D genes are given only for firm matches. Some rows have no size entry. The others give once, few or many, or a class for an expanded clone.

d_call: TRBD2; clone_size: few; j_call: TRBJ2-1; v_call: TRBV5-1; cdr3_nt: TGCGCCAGCAGCAAGACGGGACTAGCGGTCTACAATGAGCAGTTCTTC; cdr3_aa: CASSKTGLAVYNEQFF
d_call: TRBD1; clone_size: many; j_call: TRBJ2-7; v_call: TRBV24-1; cdr3_nt: TGTGCCACCAGTGATACTCCGGGACAGGGGGCCTACGAGCAGTACTTC; cdr3_aa: CATSDTPGQGAYEQYF
d_call: TRBD2; clone_size: few; j_call: TRBJ2-3; v_call: TRBV6-2/TRBV6-3; cdr3_nt: TGTGCCAGCAGTCCCCTCGGGGGGGCCGCAGATACGCAGTATTTT; cdr3_aa: CASSPLGGAADTQYF
d_call: TRBD2; clone_size: few; j_call: TRBJ2-1; v_call: TRBV20-1; cdr3_nt: TGCAGTGCCAGTGGGGAGCGGGAGGGACGCAATGAGCAGTTCTTC; cdr3_aa: CSASGEREGRNEQFF
d_call: TRBD2; clone_size: many; j_call: TRBJ2-3; v_call: TRBV4-3; cdr3_nt: TGCGCCAGCAGCAACGGACTAGCGGGGCTTCGTGATACGCAGTATTTT; cdr3_aa: CASSNGLAGLRDTQYF
d_call: NA; clone_size: NA; j_call: TRBJ2-1; v_call: TRBV11-2; cdr3_nt: TGTGCCAGCAGCTTAATGGGGGATGGGACGTACAATAAGCAGTTCTTC; cdr3_aa: CASSLMGDGTYNKQFF
d_call: NA; clone_size: NA; j_call: TRBJ2-3; v_call: TRBV18; cdr3_nt: TGTGCCAGCTCACGGCGGGCCTCACGTGAGGGCACAGATACGCGGTATTTT; cdr3_aa: CASSRRASREGTDTRYF
d_call: TRBD1; clone_size: NA; j_call: TRBJ2-7; v_call: TRBV24-1; cdr3_nt: TGTGCCACCAGTGTGGGACAGACCTACGAGCAGTACTTC; cdr3_aa: CATSVGQTYEQYF
d_call: NA; clone_size: NA; j_call: TRBJ2-1; v_call: TRBV29-1; cdr3_nt: TGCAGCGTTGTAGAGGCGGTGCATACGAAGCAGTTCTTC; cdr3_aa: CSVVEAVHTKQFF
d_call: NA; clone_size: NA; j_call: TRBJ1-3; v_call: TRBV19; cdr3_nt: TGTGCCAGTAGTCCGCGCGGGGGGCCATTCACTGGAAACACCATATATTTT; cdr3_aa: CASSPRGGPFTGNTIYF
d_call: TRBD1; clone_size: few; j_call: TRBJ2-1; v_call: TRBV12-3/TRBV12-4; cdr3_nt: TGTGCCAGCAGTGACCGCCGACAGGGGTCCCAAGTTTTCTTC; cdr3_aa: CASSDRRQGSQVFF
d_call: TRBD2; clone_size: few; j_call: TRBJ2-7; v_call: TRBV15; cdr3_nt: TGTGCCAGCAGCAGGATAGCGGGAGCTAATTTACCCTACGAGCAGTACTTC; cdr3_aa: CASSRIAGANLPYEQYF
d_call: NA; clone_size: NA; j_call: TRBJ1-1; v_call: TRBV25-1; cdr3_nt: TGTGCCAGCAAGGGCAGCTTTGACACTGAAGCTTTCTTT; cdr3_aa: CASKGSFDTEAFF
d_call: TRBD1; clone_size: NA; j_call: TRBJ1-2; v_call: TRBV24-1; cdr3_nt: TGTGCCACCAGTAAACTGACAGGGGGAGGCTATGGCTACACCTTC; cdr3_aa: CATSKLTGGGYGYTF
d_call: NA; clone_size: NA; j_call: TRBJ2-3; v_call: TRBV11-2; cdr3_nt: TGTGCCAGCAGCCGTCCCCTGGACGGGGAGGTTGCAGATACGCAGTATTTT; cdr3_aa: CASSRPLDGEVADTQYF
d_call: NA; clone_size: few; j_call: TRBJ2-1; v_call: TRBV18; cdr3_nt: TGTGCCAGCTCACCTACCTTACAGGGTTCGAACAATGAGCAGTTCTTC; cdr3_aa: CASSPTLQGSNNEQFF
d_call: NA; clone_size: NA; j_call: TRBJ2-1; v_call: TRBV2; cdr3_nt: TGTGCCAGCACCCCTGTCGGAGGGAATGAGCAGTTCTTC; cdr3_aa: CASTPVGGNEQFF
d_call: TRBD2; clone_size: few; j_call: TRBJ2-7; v_call: TRBV20-1; cdr3_nt: TGCAGTGCTAGTGGGAAGCGGGAGCCCTACGAGCAGTACTTC; cdr3_aa: CSASGKREPYEQYF
d_call: TRBD1; clone_size: NA; j_call: TRBJ2-7; v_call: TRBV5-6; cdr3_nt: TGTGCCAGCAGCTTGGTGGTAGGGGGCCACTACGAGCAGTACTTC; cdr3_aa: CASSLVVGGHYEQYF
d_call: NA; clone_size: NA; j_call: TRBJ1-3; v_call: TRBV9; cdr3_nt: TGTGCCAGCAGCGGCGATGGAAACACCATATATTTT; cdr3_aa: CASSGDGNTIYF
d_call: TRBD1; clone_size: NA; j_call: TRBJ1-6; v_call: TRBV20-1; cdr3_nt: TGCAGTGCTAGCGATAGACAGGGGGGGTGTTCACCCCTCCACTTT; cdr3_aa: CSASDRQGGCSPLHF
d_call: TRBD1; clone_size: NA; j_call: TRBJ2-7; v_call: TRBV25-1; cdr3_nt: TGTGCCAGCAGGGAGGGACAGGGGACTTCCTACGAGCAGTACTTC; cdr3_aa: CASREGQGTSYEQYF
d_call: TRBD2; clone_size: many; j_call: TRBJ2-7; v_call: TRBV5-1; cdr3_nt: TGCGCCAGCAGCTTGGCCGGGGGGGCAGACTACGAGCAGTACTTC; cdr3_aa: CASSLAGGADYEQYF
d_call: TRBD2; clone_size: many; j_call: TRBJ2-2; v_call: TRBV7-3; cdr3_nt: TGTGCCAGCAGCAATAGGGTGGGGGGGTCCACCGGGGAGCTGTTTTTT; cdr3_aa: CASSNRVGGSTGELFF
d_call: NA; clone_size: many; j_call: TRBJ2-3; v_call: TRBV6-4; cdr3_nt: TGTGCCAGCAGTGACCATCCCCGGGGGGCTACGCAGTATTTT; cdr3_aa: CASSDHPRGATQYF
d_call: NA; clone_size: NA; j_call: TRBJ1-1; v_call: TRBV7-8; cdr3_nt: TGTGCCAGCATGATGAACACTGAAGCTTTCTTT; cdr3_aa: CASMMNTEAFF
d_call: TRBD1; clone_size: NA; j_call: TRBJ2-5; v_call: TRBV29-1; cdr3_nt: TGCAGCGTTGGACAGGGGGCTGAGACCCAGTACTTC; cdr3_aa: CSVGQGAETQYF
d_call: TRBD1; clone_size: once; j_call: TRBJ1-4; v_call: TRBV19; cdr3_nt: TGTGCCAGTAGTTCCCGGACAGGTGGTGAAAAACTGTTTTTT; cdr3_aa: CASSSRTGGEKLFF